The next 15 T cell receptor beta chains were all read from a single sample in a study of a mutant IDH1 vaccine in newly diagnosed glioma. Some clones are missing from TCRdb's copy, which holds only in-frame ones; the method was immunoSEQ multiplex PCR. This sample yields roughly 99,000 clones, of which 70% to 90% are seen a single time; under 0.65% belongs to the top ten. Time point denoted: baseline, week 1 (first vaccination visit). Stated treatment: pre-vaccination baseline after standard-of-care therapy. The material sequenced was PBMCs, taken from a glioma patient treated with radiotherapy, temozolomide or both. These receptors all come from a woman between 50 and 59 years old with glioma.

The rearrangement uses TRBV23-1 and TRBJ2-1, with D uncertain. TRBV23-1 qualifies as an ORF whose function is uncertain. Trimming shortened V by 4 bases and J by 0 bases, and 13 bases separated the two germline ends. There are 16 residues in the CDR3. In nucleotides, the CDR3 is TGCGCCAGCAGTCCCCGGGCAAGCCGCTCCTACAATGAGCAGTTCTTC. Amino acids: CASSPRASRSYNEQFF.

The V and J genes are TRBV6-5 and TRBJ1-2; D may be TRBD1 (6 bases). This CDR3 comprises 12 residues. Trimming left V 4 bases short and J 6 bases short, with 9 bases between. Germline V gene lookup returns CDR1 MNHEY and CDR2 SVGAGI. DNA for the CDR3: TGTGCCAGCAGTTCAGGGGAGAATGGCTACACCTTC. Its translation is CASSSGENGYTF.

The V call is TRBV27, the J call TRBJ1-4; perhaps TRBD1 as D (5 bases). The CDR3 extends over 14 amino acids. Trimming took 4 bases from V and 7 from J, leaving 13 bases between them. The germline V gene has CDR1 MNHEY and CDR2 SMNVEV (reference sequence). As DNA, the CDR3 is TGTGCCAGCAGTTCCGAAAGGGACCGTGAAAAACTGTTTTTT. It translates to CASSSERDREKLFF.

The chain joins TRBV7-8 to TRBJ1-2; no clear D. CDR1 is SGHVS, CDR2 FQNEAQ, per germline. The CDR3 contains 19 residues. Between the trimmed V and J ends, which lost 0 bases and 2 bases, there was a span of 22 bases. CDR3 sequence: CASSLAVGQKRDGNYGYTF. DNA for the CDR3: TGTGCCAGCAGCTTAGCGGTTGGTCAGAAGAGGGATGGAAACTATGGCTACACCTTC.

This chain connects TRBV5-1 to TRBJ1-1, with 7 bases aligning to TRBD1. The V gene end was trimmed by 7 bases and the J gene end by 4 bases; junction bases not matched to a gene: 10. The CDR3 length is 14 residues. The germline V gene encodes CDR1 SGHRS and CDR2 YFSETQ. The CDR3 bases are TGCGCCAGCCGAACTCAGGGGGGGCTCACTGAAGCTTTCTTT. The encoded protein is CASRTQGGLTEAFF.

The V and J genes are TRBV5-1 and TRBJ1-1; D unresolved. CDR1 is SGHRS, CDR2 YFSETQ, per germline. CDR3 length: 13 amino acids. V lost 4 bases and J 3 bases, leaving 10 bases between the germline ends. In nucleotides, the CDR3 is TGCGCCAGCAGCCGAGACGGGGACACTGAAGCTTTCTTT. Translated: CASSRDGDTEAFF. Using reference TRBV5-1 and TRBJ1-1 for the parts outside the CDR3, the full variable domain is KAGVTQTPRYLIKTRGQQVTLSCSPISGHRSVSWYQQTPGQGLQFLFEYFSETQRNKGNFPGRFSGRQFSNSRSEMNVSTLELGDSALYLCASSRDGDTEAFFGQGTRLTVV.

This chain joins TRBV7-3 and TRBJ2-7; the D gene could be TRBD1 or TRBD2 (5 bases each). Trimming left V 1 base short and J 6 bases short, with 10 bases between. The germline V gene encodes CDR1 SGHTA and CDR2 FQGTGA. This CDR3 has 13 residues. CDR3: CASSLNSGTEQYF. In DNA, the CDR3 is TGTGCCAGCAGCTTAAACTCCGGGACCGAGCAGTACTTC.

The V and J genes are TRBV5-4 and TRBJ2-7; a possible D gene is TRBD1 (5 bases). The germline CDR1 and CDR2 sequences are SGHNT and YYREEE (reference sequence). The CDR3 totals 14 residues. V lost 4 bases to trimming and J lost 4 bases, with 15 bases between them. The CDR3 protein is CASSPQGVRYEQYF. The CDR3 DNA is TGTGCCAGCAGCCCGCAGGGTGTAAGGTACGAGCAGTACTTC.

The gene calls are TRBV28 and TRBJ2-7; 11 positions match TRBD2. Germline CDR1 is MDHEN and CDR2 is SYDVKM. V shed 8 bases, J shed 0 bases, and the junction held 9 bases outside the gene matches. The CDR3 loop spans 16 amino acids. CDR3 residues: CASPPGLAVSSYEQYF. CDR3 DNA: TGTGCCAGCCCCCCGGGACTAGCGGTAAGCTCCTACGAGCAGTACTTC.

The chain links TRBV28 to TRBJ2-1; 12 positions agree with TRBD1. In germline, CDR1 is MDHEN, CDR2 SYDVKM. The CDR3 consists of 16 residues. J lost 7 bases, V lost 5 bases, and 9 bases had no gene match. The CDR3 loop reads CASSAAGTGGLNEQFF. CDR3 nucleotide sequence: TGTGCCAGCAGTGCCGCCGGGACAGGGGGCTTAAATGAGCAGTTCTTC.

The V call is TRBV5-6, the J call TRBJ2-7, with D unclear. The V end was cut by 0 bases, the J end by 4 bases, with 14 bases between. In germline, CDR1 is SGHDT, CDR2 YYEEEE. The CDR3 spans 15 residues. The CDR3 nucleotides are TGTGCCAGCAGCTTGGGTCTAGACACCATTTACGAGCAGTACTTC. Amino acid sequence: CASSLGLDTIYEQYF.

The chain links TRBV4-2 to TRBJ2-3; 13 bases agree with TRBD2. V was pared by 4 bases and J by 4 bases, with 5 bases of the junction left unmatched. The V gene's germline CDR1 is LGHNA and CDR2 YNFKEQ. The CDR3 loop spans 16 amino acids. CDR3 sequence (DNA): TGTGCCAGCAGCCCTAGGACTAGCGGGAGCTCAGATACGCAGTATTTT. It encodes CASSPRTSGSSDTQYF.

This clone was recorded once. The chain links TRBV7-6 to TRBJ2-3, with 9 bases identical to TRBD2. Germline loops: CDR1 SGHVS, CDR2 FNYEAQ. CDR3 size: 16 residues. The junction had 6 bases not matched to a gene; V was cut back by 1 base and J by 4 bases. For the CDR3, the DNA is TGTGCCAGCAGCTTAGGGCTAGCGGGATCGGCAGATACGCAGTATTTT. Amino acid sequence: CASSLGLAGSADTQYF.

This clone was found once. The chain uses TRBV28 and TRBJ1-4; tentatively, D is TRBD1 (5 bases). Germline-derived CDR1 and CDR2 are MDHEN and SYDVKM. This CDR3 spans 14 amino acids. Deletions cut 7 bases from V and 7 bases from J, with 16 bases between. CDR3 sequence reads: CASIPTGDVEKLFF. The CDR3 DNA reads as TGTGCCAGCATACCAACGGGGGACGTTGAAAAACTGTTTTTT.

The chain recombines TRBV6-1 with TRBJ1-3; D unresolved. This CDR3 has 15 amino acids. V was trimmed by 2 bases and J by 0 bases, leaving 8 bases between them. Germline V gene lookup returns CDR1 MNHNS and CDR2 SASEGT. The CDR3 nucleotides read TGTGCCAGCAGTGAAACTACTTCCTCTGGAAACACCATATATTTT. Its protein is CASSETTSSGNTIYF.